One sample yielded the 5 T cell receptor beta chains listed below, sequenced in a study of blood T cell repertoires in COVID-19. Only in-frame clones appear in the TCRdb table, and some are missing; sequencing was by immunoSEQ multiplex PCR. The sample has fewer than 250,000 clones, roughly 90% seen once. The sequencing sample was made of peripheral blood. The receptors were sampled from a man in his 70s with acute or convalescent COVID-19.

V and J are TRBV29-1 and TRBJ2-7, with D perhaps matching TRBD2 (5 bases). Per the germline V gene, CDR1 is SQVTM and CDR2 is ANQGSEA. V lost 6 bases to trimming and J lost 4 bases, with 7 bases between them. This CDR3 is built from 10 residues. The DNA of the CDR3 is TGCAGCGTCTGGGAGTACGAGCAGTACTTC. It is translated as CSVWEYEQYF.

The chain couples TRBV19 to TRBJ1-1; a possible D gene is TRBD1 (6 bases). Germline values: CDR1 LNHDA, CDR2 SQIVND (reference sequence). The CDR3 sequence is 15 residues long. Trimming stripped 3 bases from V and 3 bases from J, with 14 bases between. CDR3 bases: TGTGCCAGTAGTATCGCGAGGGGGTTGGACACTGAAGCTTTCTTT. Amino acid sequence: CASSIARGLDTEAFF.

J is TRBJ2-3 and V is TRBV24-1; 11 bases match TRBD2. Germline CDR1 KGHDR, CDR2 SFDVKD. V was clipped by 5 bases and J by 4 bases; unmatched bases: 4. The length of the CDR3 is 15 residues. Written as DNA, the CDR3 is TGTGCCACCAGTGTGGGGACTAGCGGCTCAGATACGCAGTATTTT. This translates into CATSVGTSGSDTQYF.

The rearrangement links TRBV4-2 to TRBJ2-3, with a possible D match to TRBD2 (6 bases). Germline V gene sequence: CDR1 LGHNA, CDR2 YNFKEQ. The V and J ends lost 4 bases and 6 bases respectively, with 20 bases between them. The CDR3 runs to 16 residues. This chain's CDR3 is CASSRRGAPGEDTQYF. The CDR3 DNA sequence: TGTGCCAGCAGCCGTCGAGGAGCGCCGGGAGAGGATACGCAGTATTTT.

V usage is TRBV5-4 and J usage is TRBJ2-7; 10 positions agree with TRBD2. CDR1 is SGHNT and CDR2 is YYREEE in the germline V gene (reference sequence). Trimming removed 3 bases from V and 0 bases from J; junction bases left unmatched: 3. This CDR3 has 15 residues. CDR3 amino acids: CASSSRTSGSYEQYF. The CDR3 DNA reads TGTGCCAGCAGCTCCCGGACTAGCGGCTCCTACGAGCAGTACTTC.